A single sample is the source of the 24 T cell receptor beta chains below, sequenced in a study of T cell responses to AZD1222 COVID-19 vaccine. Measured with immunoSEQ multiplex PCR; TCRdb has only the in-frame clones, and not every one. Its table records about 140,000 clones. Sequencing was done on a sample of peripheral blood. These receptors were taken from an adult in good health.

The V call is TRBV7-9, the J call TRBJ1-6, with D tentatively TRBD1 (5 bases). CDR3 length: 15 residues. Trimming removed 0 bases at V and 6 bases at J, with 9 bases between. Germline values: CDR1 SEHNR, CDR2 FQNEAQ (reference sequence). The CDR3 DNA reads as TGTGCCAGCAGCTTAGCCGGGAGGGGTAATTCACCCCTCCACTTT. It translates to CASSLAGRGNSPLHF.

The V call is TRBV19, the J call TRBJ2-2, with D maybe TRBD1 (6 bases). Looked up from germline, CDR1 is LNHDA and CDR2 is SQIVND (reference sequence). The CDR3 loop spans 13 amino acids. The ends were cut back, 7 bases at V and 5 bases at J, with 11 bases in the middle. CDR3 sequence (DNA): TGTGCCAGTAAAGCAGGGGAAACCGGGGAGCTGTTTTTT. Its translation: CASKAGETGELFF.

The chain couples TRBV7-8 to TRBJ1-5; 12 nucleotides agree with TRBD1. The germline V gene has CDR1 SGHVS and CDR2 FQNEAQ. CDR3 size: 16 residues. The junction had 6 bases not matched to a gene; V was cut back by 5 bases and J by 4 bases. The CDR3 bases are TGTGCCAGCAGCGGGACAGGGGGCGCGGGTAATCAGCCCCAGCATTTT. Amino acids: CASSGTGGAGNQPQHF.

This sequence joins TRBV11-2 and TRBJ1-2; no definite D call. The CDR3 is made up of 15 amino acids. V was clipped by 5 bases and J by 2 bases, with 15 bases between them. Germline values: CDR1 SGHAT, CDR2 FQNNGV. CDR3 DNA: TGTGCCAGCAGCCCCAGGACCTCCGGGAACTATGGCTACACCTTC. Translating gives CASSPRTSGNYGYTF. Variable domain in full (rest from reference TRBV11-2 and TRBJ1-2): EAGVAQSPRYKIIEKRQSVAFWCNPISGHATLYWYQQILGQGPKLLIQFQNNGVVDDSQLPKDRFSAERLKGVDSTLKIQPAKLEDSAVYLCASSPRTSGNYGYTFGSGTRLTVV.

This chain joins TRBV5-6 and TRBJ1-6; maybe TRBD1 (5 bases). The germline V gene encodes CDR1 SGHDT and CDR2 YYEEEE. Between the trimmed V and J ends, which lost 0 bases and 7 bases, there was a span of 14 bases. The CDR3 loop spans 16 amino acids. The CDR3 DNA reads as TGTGCCAGCAGCTTGGTTAAGGGCAGGGACAATTCACCCCTCCACTTT. Residues: CASSLVKGRDNSPLHF.

This clone is deemed medium-sized (0.01 to 0.1%) by its frequency. The chain links TRBV7-9 to TRBJ2-2, with 7 bases lining up with TRBD1. J gave up 6 bases and V 7 bases, and 8 bases lay outside the gene matches. This CDR3 has 14 residues. CDR1 is SEHNR, CDR2 FQNEAQ, per germline (reference sequence). CDR3 residues: CASMRGGFSGELFF. Here the CDR3 DNA reads TGTGCCAGCATGAGAGGGGGCTTCTCCGGGGAGCTGTTTTTT.

This chain joins TRBV5-4 and TRBJ1-6; the D is unclear. The germline V and J ends were trimmed by 4 bases and 7 bases, with 9 bases remaining between them. This CDR3 contains 13 residues. Germline CDR1 reads SGHNT; CDR2 reads YYREEE (reference sequence). CDR3 sequence: CASSPTGNSPLHF. The CDR3 DNA follows: TGTGCCAGCAGCCCGACGGGGAATTCACCCCTCCACTTT.

The CDR3 protein is CATSRVMGAQGASYSNQPQHF. CDR3 nucleotide sequence: TGTGCCACCAGCAGAGTTATGGGAGCACAGGGGGCTTCTTATAGCAATCAGCCCCAGCATTTT. The chain recombines TRBV15 with TRBJ1-5; 9 bases agree with TRBD1. CDR1 and CDR2 (germline): LNHNV, YYDKDF (reference sequence). The CDR3 contains 21 residues. J gave up 0 bases and V 1 base, and 16 bases lay outside the gene matches.

CDR3 DNA sequence: TGTGCCAGCAGTGAAGATGGGTTGCTGAATTCACCCCTCCACTTT. Protein: CASSEDGLLNSPLHF. The rearrangement links TRBV2 to TRBJ1-6; no definite D call. Trimming left V 1 base short and J 7 bases short, with 11 bases between. Germline values: CDR1 SNHLY, CDR2 FYNNEI. CDR3 length: 15 residues. Supplemented by reference TRBV2 and TRBJ1-6, the full variable domain reads EPEVTQTPSHQVTQMGQEVILRCVPISNHLYFYWYRQILGQKVEFLVSFYNNEISEKSEIFDDQFSVERPDGSNFTLKIRSTKLEDSAMYFCASSEDGLLNSPLHFGNGTRLTVT.

The chain employs TRBV5-1 and TRBJ2-3, with 7 positions matching TRBD2. Germline-derived CDR1 and CDR2 are SGHRS and YFSETQ. This CDR3 has 16 amino acids. The J segment lost 2 bases and the V segment lost 4 bases, leaving 10 bases of the junction unmatched. The CDR3 nucleotides are TGCGCCAGCAGCAGAGGGCGGGGGACCGACACAGATACGCAGTATTTT. Protein: CASSRGRGTDTDTQYF.

Notes on this clone: One end of the junction varies from germline; a read error may be responsible. The genes are TRBV18 and TRBJ2-6; tentatively, D is TRBD2 (6 bases). Germline CDR1 is KGHSH and CDR2 is LQKENI. This CDR3 has 13 amino acids. CDR3 in DNA: TGTGCCAGCTCACCACCCGGGGGCAACGTCCTGACTTTC. Protein sequence: CASSPPGGNVLTF.

The CDR3 sequence is CASSHIAGGAQGTQYF. The CDR3 DNA sequence: TGTGCCAGCAGCCACATAGCGGGGGGGGCCCAGGGTACGCAGTATTTT. This chain connects TRBV11-1 to TRBJ2-3; 11 positions agree with TRBD2. The CDR3 covers 16 residues. V trimming: 5 bases; J trimming: 8 bases; junction bases outside the gene matches: 12. Germline-derived CDR1 and CDR2 are SGHAT and FQDESV (reference sequence).

V is TRBV27 and J is TRBJ2-3; D unresolved. There are 14 residues in the CDR3. V lost 3 bases, J lost 2 bases, and 9 bases lay in between. The germline V gene encodes CDR1 MNHEY and CDR2 SMNVEV (reference sequence). The CDR3 loop is CASSFGPFTDTQYF. In DNA, the CDR3 is TGTGCCAGCAGTTTTGGACCGTTCACAGATACGCAGTATTTT.

The chain has TRBV3-1 (or the pseudogene TRBV3-2) and TRBJ2-3; no clear D. Trimming pared 5 bases from V and 2 bases from J, leaving 5 bases between. From germline, CDR1 is LGHDT and CDR2 YNNKEL (reference sequence). The CDR3 contains 12 residues. CDR3 nucleotides: TGTGCCAGCAGCTACGACACAGATACGCAGTATTTT. Translating it yields CASSYDTDTQYF.

The chain employs TRBV20-1 and TRBJ1-3; D is perhaps TRBD1 (6 bases). Trimming removed 3 bases at V and 3 bases at J, with 15 bases between. This CDR3 contains 15 residues. Germline CDR1 is DFQATT and CDR2 is SNEGSKA (reference sequence). CDR3 sequence: CSASGSGAFGNTIYF. The CDR3 DNA reads TGCAGTGCTAGTGGGTCAGGGGCCTTTGGAAACACCATATATTTT.

The rearrangement uses TRBV5-8 and TRBJ1-1; TRBD1 might be the D (6 bases). Germline CDR1 is SGHTS and CDR2 is YDEGEE. The V end lost 5 bases, the J end lost 8 bases, and 19 bases lay between the germline ends. The CDR3 runs 14 residues. CDR3 protein: CASRPNRAGSEAFF. CDR3 bases: TGTGCCAGCAGACCTAACAGGGCCGGGAGCGAAGCTTTCTTT.

V usage is TRBV5-1 and J usage is TRBJ2-5, with D maybe TRBD2 (5 bases). CDR1 and CDR2 from the germline V gene are SGHRS and YFSETQ. CDR3 length: 13 amino acids. With 0 bases removed from V and 9 bases from J, the gap between germline ends came to 12 bases. CDR3 DNA sequence: TGCGCCAGCAGCTTGGAACGGGATCAGGCCCAGTACTTC. Its translation is CASSLERDQAQYF.

The chain employs TRBV5-1 and TRBJ2-3, with 7 bases identical to TRBD1. Germline values: CDR1 SGHRS, CDR2 YFSETQ. Unmatched junction bases numbered 9, after V lost 4 bases and J lost 4 bases. CDR3 length: 15 amino acids. The CDR3 here is CASSPDRTRADTQYF. CDR3 in DNA: TGCGCCAGCAGCCCGGACAGGACTCGCGCAGATACGCAGTATTTT.

A word on this clone: Other DNA sequences in the same sample also yield this CDR3. This chain connects TRBV9 to TRBJ2-5, with D hard to call. CDR1 and CDR2 from the germline V gene are SGDLS and YYNGEE. CDR3 length equals 14 residues. Trimming took off 0 bases at V and 1 base at J, with 7 bases between the two ends. The CDR3 is CASSVGVGQETQYF. The CDR3 coding sequence is TGTGCCAGCAGCGTAGGGGTCGGCCAAGAGACCCAGTACTTC.

The genes are TRBV6-6 and TRBJ1-2; possibly TRBD1 for D (5 bases). Germline V lookup: CDR1 MNHNY, CDR2 SVGAGI (reference sequence). V lost 4 bases and J lost 4, with 13 bases in between. This CDR3 region has 14 residues. CDR3 sequence (DNA): TGTGCCAGCAGTTTATCCGGGGGGACCTATGGCTACACCTTC. Encoded protein: CASSLSGGTYGYTF.

The chain uses TRBV2 and TRBJ2-3; 11 nucleotides match TRBD1. V dropped 6 bases and J dropped 4; count of bases not matched to a gene: 21. The CDR3 is 20 amino acids. Germline V CDR1 and CDR2: SNHLY, FYNNEI. The CDR3 reads CASRPGQGGSFGASADTQYF. CDR3 nucleotide sequence: TGTGCCAGCAGACCGGGACAGGGGGGTTCTTTTGGAGCTAGCGCAGATACGCAGTATTTT.

The chain couples TRBV6-6 to TRBJ2-5; D gene uncertain. The V gene's germline CDR1 is MNHNY and CDR2 SVGAGI (reference sequence). This CDR3 has 14 residues. Deletions cut 5 bases from V and 2 bases from J, with 12 bases between. The CDR3: CASSNGRQQETQYF. Here the CDR3 DNA reads TGTGCCAGCAGTAATGGACGGCAACAAGAGACCCAGTACTTC.

The rearrangement joins TRBV3-1 (or the pseudogene TRBV3-2) to TRBJ1-1; no reliable D call. Trimming removed 4 bases at V and 11 bases at J, with 23 bases between. Germline V gives CDR1 LGHDT, CDR2 YNNKEL (reference sequence). The length of the CDR3 is 15 residues. CDR3 sequence (DNA): TGTGCCAGCAGCCTCCTGCTGGGCACCCGAGGTCGGGCTTTCTTT. It translates to CASSLLLGTRGRAFF.

The chain links TRBV30 to TRBJ1-6; unclear D gene. V was trimmed by 0 bases and J by 8 bases, leaving 17 bases between them. This CDR3 comprises 16 residues. CDR1 GTSNPN and CDR2 SVGIG come from the germline V gene (reference sequence). CDR3: CAWSVGQVYGDSPLHF. CDR3 bases: TGTGCCTGGAGTGTAGGGCAGGTTTATGGCGATTCACCCCTCCACTTT.